Presented here are 27 T cell receptor beta chains from one specimen sequenced in a study of blood T cell repertoires in COVID-19. Produced via immunoSEQ multiplex PCR; TCRdb's table is partial and in-frame only. The sample yields some 220,000 clones, 80% to 95% seen once. Sequences were obtained from peripheral blood. These receptors all stem from a young man with COVID-19, enrolled during active disease.

This clone appeared a single time. The chain employs TRBV7-9 and TRBJ2-7; no reliable D call. The germline CDR1 and CDR2 sequences are SEHNR and FQNEAQ (reference sequence). The CDR3 covers 11 residues. Trimming removed 5 bases at V and 1 base at J, with 3 bases between. CDR3 coding DNA: TGTGCCAGCAGCCGGTCCTACGAGCAGTACTTC. Amino acids: CASSRSYEQYF.

The chain employs TRBV10-2 and TRBJ1-4; no clear D gene. The germline V gene has CDR1 WSHSY and CDR2 SAAADI. Trimming took 8 bases from V and 8 from J, leaving 18 bases between them. The CDR3 sequence is 14 residues long. The CDR3 protein is CASSAGLLGEKLFF. For the CDR3, the DNA is TGCGCCAGCTCAGCCGGACTCCTCGGAGAAAAACTGTTTTTT.

The chain recombines TRBV19 with TRBJ1-6; D unresolved. Deletions cut 8 bases from V and 10 bases from J, with 21 bases between. The germline gives CDR1 LNHDA, CDR2 SQIVND (reference sequence). This CDR3 has 15 residues. For the CDR3, the DNA is TGTGCCAGTTACCCCTTCGTGGGCAGCCCCTCACCCCTCCACTTT. It codes for CASYPFVGSPSPLHF.

The rearrangement joins TRBV2 to TRBJ1-4; a possible D gene is TRBD1 (6 bases). The CDR3 length is 15 residues. Germline CDR1 and CDR2: SNHLY and FYNNEI. Trimming took off 5 bases at V and 3 bases at J, with 13 bases between the two ends. CDR3 sequence: CASSFGGGPNEKLFF. In DNA form, the CDR3 reads TGTGCCAGCAGTTTCGGCGGGGGCCCTAATGAAAAACTGTTTTTT. The full variable domain, rest sourced from reference TRBV2 and TRBJ1-4, is EPEVTQTPSHQVTQMGQEVILRCVPISNHLYFYWYRQILGQKVEFLVSFYNNEISEKSEIFDDQFSVERPDGSNFTLKIRSTKLEDSAMYFCASSFGGGPNEKLFFGSGTQLSVL.

This chain joins TRBV5-4 and TRBJ1-6; 7 nucleotides agree with TRBD1. Germline-derived CDR1 and CDR2 are SGHNT and YYREEE (reference sequence). The CDR3 runs 15 residues. The ends lost 4 bases at V and 6 bases at J; junction bases unmatched: 7. CDR3 protein: CASSQPGGGNSPLHF. In nucleotides, the CDR3 is TGTGCCAGCAGCCAACCAGGGGGTGGTAATTCACCCCTCCACTTT.

The chain is built from TRBV19 and TRBJ2-7; TRBD1 matches at 9 bases. CDR3 length: 14 amino acids. V lost 3 bases, J lost 2 bases, and 2 bases stayed unmatched. Germline V gene data show CDR1 as LNHDA and CDR2 as SQIVND (reference sequence). CDR3 sequence reads: CASSITGGPYEQYF. The CDR3 bases are TGTGCCAGTAGTATCACAGGGGGCCCCTACGAGCAGTACTTC.

The chain combines TRBV7-3 with TRBJ2-5; the match to TRBD1 covers 11 bases. CDR1 is SGHTA and CDR2 is FQGTGA in the germline V gene. The CDR3 is 15 residues long. V lost 5 bases, J lost 4 bases, and 6 bases stayed unmatched. CDR3 nucleotides: TGTGCCAGCAGCCCGGGGACAGGGGGAGGAGAGACCCAGTACTTC. It translates to CASSPGTGGGETQYF. Complete variable domain (other parts from reference TRBV7-3 and TRBJ2-5): GAGVSQTPSNKVTEKGKYVELRCDPISGHTALYWYRQSLGQGPEFLIYFQGTGAADDSGLPNDRFFAVRPEGSVSTLKIQRTERGDSAVYLCASSPGTGGGETQYFGPGTRLLVL.

The rearrangement uses TRBV5-5 and TRBJ1-5; 7 bases align to TRBD1. The CDR3 loop spans 15 amino acids. Germline CDR1 reads SGHKS; CDR2 reads YYEKEE (reference sequence). J lost 6 bases, V lost 4 bases, and 10 bases had no gene match. The CDR3 reads CASSAKQGLFQPQHF. In DNA form, the CDR3 reads TGTGCCAGCAGCGCGAAACAGGGGCTTTTTCAGCCCCAGCATTTT.

The V gene is TRBV9, the J gene TRBJ2-7; 8 bases agree with TRBD1. The CDR3 loop spans 16 amino acids. The V and J ends lost 3 bases and 2 bases, in that order; junction bases with no gene match: 10. Germline V lookup: CDR1 SGDLS, CDR2 YYNGEE. As DNA, the CDR3 is TGTGCCAGCAGCGGGACAGGGACCGCCGGGGCCTACGAGCAGTACTTC. This encodes CASSGTGTAGAYEQYF.

This rearrangement joins TRBV7-9 to TRBJ1-1; 10 bases map to TRBD1. The germline V gene has CDR1 SEHNR and CDR2 FQNEAQ (reference sequence). CDR3 length: 17 amino acids. Trimming cost V 6 bases and J 3 bases; bases outside gene matches: 13. The CDR3 sequence: CASRPMTGGEVDTEAFF. The CDR3 DNA is TGTGCCAGCAGACCTATGACAGGGGGCGAGGTGGACACTGAAGCTTTCTTT.

DNA for the CDR3: TGTGCCAGCGGGCTACAGGGGGCCGGCACCGGGGAGCTGTTTTTT. Protein: CASGLQGAGTGELFF. The chain couples TRBV7-3 to TRBJ2-2, with TRBD1 matching 9 bases. Per the germline V gene, CDR1 is SGHTA and CDR2 is FQGTGA. Germline trimming cut 8 bases from V and 4 bases from J; bases unmatched to any gene: 8. The CDR3 is 15 residues long.

V usage is TRBV27 and J usage is TRBJ2-7; 9 nucleotides line up with TRBD1. The CDR3 is 14 amino acids. Germline V gives CDR1 MNHEY, CDR2 SMNVEV (reference sequence). V shed 5 bases and J 4 bases; nucleotides not matched to a gene: 6. CDR3 DNA sequence: TGTGCCAGCAGTGTCCTCGGGACAGGGTACGAGCAGTACTTC. Its translation: CASSVLGTGYEQYF.

As for this clone: Other DNA variants within this sample encode the same CDR3. The chain recombines TRBV27 with TRBJ1-5; possibly TRBD1 for D (5 bases). Germline V gene sequence: CDR1 MNHEY, CDR2 SMNVEV (reference sequence). V shed 2 bases and J shed 2 bases, with 7 bases lying between them. This CDR3 contains 14 residues. DNA for the CDR3: TGTGCCAGCAGTTTAAAAGGGGGCAATCAGCCCCAGCATTTT. Encoded protein: CASSLKGGNQPQHF.

The gene calls are TRBV9 and TRBJ1-4; 11 bases align to TRBD1. CDR1 is SGDLS and CDR2 is YYNGEE in the germline V gene. This CDR3 is 17 amino acids long. Germline trimming cut 0 bases from V and 8 bases from J; bases unmatched to any gene: 9. The CDR3 here is CASSVGIGQGAHEKLFF. The CDR3 DNA reads as TGTGCCAGCAGCGTAGGGATCGGACAGGGGGCGCACGAAAAACTGTTTTTT. Supplemented by reference TRBV9 and TRBJ1-4, the full variable domain reads DSGVTQTPKHLITATGQRVTLRCSPRSGDLSVYWYQQSLDQGLQFLIQYYNGEERAKGNILERFSAQQFPDLHSELNLSSLELGDSALYFCASSVGIGQGAHEKLFFGSGTQLSVL.

The chain joins TRBV12-5 to TRBJ2-5, with D tentatively TRBD2 (5 bases). CDR1 LGHNT and CDR2 FRNRAP come from the germline V gene. V lost 0 bases to trimming and J lost 2 bases, with 10 bases between them. This CDR3 is built from 15 residues. The DNA for the CDR3 is TGTGCTAGTGGTTTGGTAGCGGTCGCTCAAGAGACCCAGTACTTC. Translation: CASGLVAVAQETQYF.

The chain links TRBV5-5 to TRBJ1-6; 9 nucleotides line up with TRBD1. The germline gives CDR1 SGHKS, CDR2 YYEKEE (reference sequence). The CDR3 sequence is 17 residues long. J was trimmed by 0 bases and V by 3 bases; bases with no gene match: 4. CDR3 amino acids: CASSSTGGSSYNSPLHF. The DNA of the CDR3 is TGTGCCAGCAGCTCGACAGGGGGGAGCTCCTATAATTCACCCCTCCACTTT. Looking up the rest from reference TRBV5-5 and TRBJ1-6 gives the full variable domain: DAGVTQSPTHLIKTRGQQVTLRCSPISGHKSVSWYQQVLGQGPQFIFQYYEKEERGRGNFPDRFSARQFPNYSSELNVNALLLGDSALYLCASSSTGGSSYNSPLHFGNGTRLTVT.

The chain has TRBV12-3 or TRBV12-4 and TRBJ2-7, with D possibly matching TRBD1 (5 bases). The V and J ends lost 3 bases and 6 bases respectively, with 12 bases between them. This CDR3 has 13 amino acids. CDR3 protein: CASSLATGSEQYF. Here the CDR3 DNA reads TGTGCCAGCAGTTTGGCCACAGGTAGCGAGCAGTACTTC.

The sample holds one count of this clone. The DNA of the CDR3 is TGTGCCAGCAGCCAAGGGACAGGGGATATTCAGCCCCAGCATTTT. Translation gives CASSQGTGDIQPQHF. J is TRBJ1-5 and V is TRBV3-1 (or the pseudogene TRBV3-2), with 9 bases fitting TRBD1. The CDR3 sequence is 15 residues long. Germline-derived CDR1 and CDR2 are LGHDT and YNNKEL (reference sequence). Unmatched junction bases numbered 4, after V lost 1 base and J lost 6 bases.

The rearrangement uses TRBV6-5 and TRBJ1-5, with D perhaps matching TRBD1 (6 bases). The CDR3 is 14 residues long. CDR1 MNHEY and CDR2 SVGAGI come from the germline V gene. V was trimmed by 2 bases and J by 6 bases, leaving 11 bases between them. CDR3 amino acids: CASSYRVGGQPQHF. CDR3 in DNA: TGTGCCAGCAGTTACCGGGTAGGGGGTCAGCCCCAGCATTTT.

The rearrangement joins TRBV5-5 to TRBJ1-1; D is possibly TRBD1 (6 bases). The CDR3 consists of 13 residues. Per germline, CDR1 SGHKS and CDR2 YYEKEE (reference sequence). V was clipped by 5 bases and J by 5 bases, with 13 bases between them. CDR3 residues: CASSPGVRTEAFF. The DNA for the CDR3 is TGTGCCAGCAGTCCAGGGGTAAGAACTGAAGCTTTCTTT.

The chain recombines TRBV7-2 with TRBJ2-7; no reliable D call. Germline CDR1 SGHTA, CDR2 FQGNSA. The CDR3 contains 14 residues. V lost 1 base and J lost 1, with 8 bases in between. The CDR3 nucleotides are TGTGCCAGCAGCTTAGACAGCCTGTCCTACGAGCAGTACTTC. Protein product: CASSLDSLSYEQYF.

With respect to this clone: The same CDR3 can be traced to other DNA sequences in this sample. The gene calls are TRBV7-9 and TRBJ1-3; TRBD1 might be the D (5 bases). Germline V lookup: CDR1 SEHNR, CDR2 FQNEAQ (reference sequence). This CDR3 spans 17 amino acids. The germline V and J ends were trimmed by 1 base and 0 bases, with 13 bases remaining between them. The CDR3 nucleotides read TGTGCCAGCAGCTTAGTTAGGGCAGGACACTCTGGAAACACCATATATTTT. The encoded protein is CASSLVRAGHSGNTIYF.

Remarks on this clone: At one of its ends the junction is not consistent with the germline gene, which may arise from a read error. The chain combines TRBV6-4 with TRBJ2-7; D is undetermined. CDR1 and CDR2 from the germline V gene are MRHNA and SNTAGT. The CDR3 has 9 amino acids. The CDR3 DNA follows: TGTGCCAGCAGCCTAATCGTGGACTTC. Translating gives CASSLIVDF.

DNA of the CDR3: TGTGCCAGTAGTATATCCGGAGTATCCTACAATGAGCAGTTCTTC. Translating gives CASSISGVSYNEQFF. J is TRBJ2-1 and V is TRBV19, with D hard to call. The CDR3 has 15 residues. Germline CDR1 is LNHDA and CDR2 is SQIVND (reference sequence). V was pared by 2 bases and J by 1 base, with 9 bases between.

V is TRBV6-1 and J is TRBJ1-1, with 9 bases matching TRBD1. The germline V gene encodes CDR1 MNHNS and CDR2 SASEGT. V trimming: 3 bases; J trimming: 11 bases; junction bases outside the gene matches: 13. There are 15 residues in the CDR3. The CDR3, as DNA: TGTGCCAGCAGTGATCCGGGACAGGGAAGGGTCGGGGCTTTCTTT. Translation: CASSDPGQGRVGAFF.

The genes are TRBV5-1 and TRBJ1-3; 11 nucleotides agree with TRBD1. CDR1 and CDR2 (germline): SGHRS, YFSETQ. Unmatched junction bases numbered 11, after V lost 4 bases and J lost 2 bases. CDR3 length: 18 residues. This CDR3 is CASSRLTGTGGTGNTIYF. DNA for the CDR3: TGCGCCAGCAGCCGACTTACCGGGACAGGGGGGACTGGAAACACCATATATTTT.

The CDR3 DNA follows: TGTGCCAGCTCGCCTGGACAGGAGAACACTGAAGCTTTCTTT. It codes for CASSPGQENTEAFF. The gene calls are TRBV18 and TRBJ1-1; 7 bases match TRBD1. This CDR3 contains 14 residues. The junction had 5 bases not matched to a gene; V was cut back by 6 bases and J by 1 base. Germline V lookup: CDR1 KGHSH, CDR2 LQKENI.